This TCR beta chain came from a study of OX40 agonist ivuxolimab in advanced cancers. As for the study more broadly: Ivuxolimab was a fully human IgG2 agonistic monoclonal antibody targeting the costimulatory receptor OX40 (CD134). A male proportion of roughly 80% and a mean age of around 60 years, ranging from about 20 to 85, were recorded for the dose-escalation cohort. The paper reports the monotherapy dose-escalation portion (N of about 52 patients) of the phase I ivuxolimab trial. Intravenous ivuxolimab was administered to patients every 2 weeks at six dose levels: 0.01, 0.1, 0.3, 1.5, 3 and 10 mg/kg. Of the 50 to 55 patients in dose escalation, about 20 had hepatocellular carcinoma, around 15 had melanoma, 9 had renal cell carcinoma and 9 had head and neck cancer. Partial responses occurred in three dose-escalation patients, of whom one had hepatocellular carcinoma and two had cutaneous melanoma. Prior anti-PD-1, anti-PD-L1 or anti-CTLA-4 therapy was permitted, and checkpoint inhibitors had been received by less than 45% of dose-escalation patients. Peripheral TCRbeta sequencing aimed to test whether ivuxolimab altered TCR sequence diversity and caused clonal T-cell expansion.

For this clone: What antigen it recognizes has not been identified. Per-base qualities were not stored, and no clone one base away is much larger.

Genomic DNA was isolated from the sorted cells so that the TCRbeta CDR3 region could be sequenced. The immunoSEQ Assay was used to sequence the TCRbeta CDR3 regions. TCRdb carries this immuneACCESS record with in-frame sequences only. Its versions omit some clonotypes, under half of them owing to an unresolved V gene in the studies checked, with the rest unexplained. The sample profile shows 30,000 to 45,000 clones; about 74% of them were found once. The top ten clones comprise roughly an eighth of the sample. Patients with a history of autoimmune disease or receiving systemic immunosuppression were excluded from the trial. Peripheral blood for TCR sequencing was collected from all dose cohorts at baseline, on cycle 4 day 1, and on cycle 7 day 1. Samples came from an open-label, multicenter, first-in-human phase I dose-escalation trial of ivuxolimab. The trial enrolled adults with locally advanced or metastatic head and neck squamous cell, hepatocellular, melanoma or renal cell carcinoma. Before TCR sequencing, CD4+ T cells and CD8+ T cells from peripheral blood were sorted into separate populations.

On the study overall, not on this receptor specifically: Partial responders in the 0.1-3.0 mg/kg groups had among the lowest normalized peripheral clonal expansion, especially among CD8+ T cells. At doses from 0.1 to 3.0 mg/kg, clonal expansion was seen in both CD4+ and CD8+ blood T cells between baseline and week 6. On average, CD8+ T cells showed more expanded clones than CD4+ T cells after ivuxolimab. Low levels of normalized T-cell clonal expansion were also seen in some patients who did not respond. Which antigens the clonally expanded peripheral T cells were specific for was not determined.

The sequence was obtained from an adult with an advanced solid tumor such as melanoma, head and neck, liver or kidney cancer. This specimen was CD4+ or CD8+ T cells sorted from blood, taken in a trial of the OX40 agonist ivuxolimab.

CDR3 reads: CASILSGLAGHTGELFF. The bases read TGTGCCAGTATCTTATCCGGACTAGCGGGTCACACCGGGGAGCTGTTTTTT. This sequence uses TRBV19 and TRBJ2-2; 11 nucleotides in the junction match TRBD2. The germline V gene (reference sequence) specifies LNHDA as CDR1 and SQIVND as CDR2. The CDR3 measures 17 amino acids from cysteine to phenylalanine. The sequence is cut down to CDR3 DNA, 51 bases in frame from base 1. Here V drops 7 bases and J drops 3 bases, and the junction holds 10 bases not matched to any gene.